Sequencing of this T cell receptor (beta chain) was carried out in a study of T cells after yellow fever vaccination. Trimming left V 1 base short and J 4 bases short, with 12 bases between. CDR3 size: 15 residues. With respect to this clonotype: Its antigen remains unknown.

Study-level findings and limits: Clones from primary vaccination mostly reappeared after the booster (around 96% CD4, approximately 88% CD8).

Each CDR3 protein is one row after TCRdb ran MiXCR on the 5' RACE reads. The repertoire has 450,000 to 600,000 distinct CDR3 sequences, roughly 17% of them found once; the top ten carry roughly 17%. The specimen comprised PBMCs, sampled about 5 days after the first yellow fever vaccination. V is TRBV12-3 or TRBV12-4 and J is TRBJ2-3; D may be TRBD1 or TRBD2 (5 bases each). This receptor was obtained from a man between 18 and 29 years old who received the YFV17D yellow fever vaccine. The CDR3 DNA is TGTGCCAGCAGTTTAGGCCCGGGACGGCCAGATACGCAGTATTTT. Amino acids: CASSLGPGRPDTQYF.